These 24 T cell receptor beta chains were sequenced from one sample in a study of T cell responses to AZD1222 COVID-19 vaccine. Produced via immunoSEQ multiplex PCR; TCRdb's table is partial and in-frame only. The sample has roughly 150,000 clones, 85% to 95% seen once. The sample in question was peripheral blood, obtained on day 0 of AZD1222 vaccination. All receptors come from an adult in good health.

This chain joins TRBV11-2 and TRBJ2-7; no definite D call. CDR3 length: 11 residues. In germline, CDR1 is SGHAT, CDR2 FQNNGV. The V end lost 5 bases, the J end lost 3 bases, and 5 bases lay between the germline ends. In DNA, the CDR3 is TGTGCCAGCAGCACCTTCTACGAGCAGTACTTC. It is translated as CASSTFYEQYF.

The sample holds a few counts of this clone. The chain joins TRBV12-3 or TRBV12-4 to TRBJ1-1; perhaps TRBD1 as D (5 bases). The CDR3 sequence is 13 residues long. V was shortened by 2 bases and J by 4 bases, with 8 bases between the two germline ends. The CDR3 DNA is TGTGCCAGCAGTTTACAGCAGGGCACTGAAGCTTTCTTT. It yields the protein CASSLQQGTEAFF.

The V call is TRBV13, the J call TRBJ2-5, with D maybe TRBD1 (7 bases). Trimming took 0 bases from V and 0 from J, leaving 14 bases between them. The CDR3 is made up of 17 amino acids. Germline loops: CDR1 PRHDT, CDR2 FYEKMQ (reference sequence). The chain's CDR3 is CASSLGSQGGNQETQYF. For the CDR3, the DNA is TGTGCCAGCAGCTTAGGCTCGCAGGGGGGCAACCAAGAGACCCAGTACTTC.

The gene calls are TRBV9 and TRBJ1-1; TRBD1 aligns across 9 bases. The CDR3 sequence is 18 residues long. Per germline, CDR1 SGDLS and CDR2 YYNGEE. The V segment lost 4 bases and the J segment 2 bases; nucleotides outside the gene matches: 15. The CDR3 region is CASSPTLGPGQGNTEAFF. In nucleotides, the CDR3 is TGTGCCAGCAGCCCAACATTGGGTCCGGGACAGGGAAACACTGAAGCTTTCTTT.

The chain recombines TRBV6-2 or TRBV6-3 with TRBJ1-5; D uncertain. V was trimmed by 4 bases and J by 1 base, leaving 8 bases between them. The V gene's germline CDR1 is MNHEY and CDR2 SVGEGT. This CDR3 comprises 14 residues. The CDR3 protein is CASSSERSNQPQHF. The DNA of the CDR3 is TGTGCCAGCAGTTCGGAAAGGAGCAATCAGCCCCAGCATTTT.

This clone was counted between two and nine times. The chain uses TRBV5-1 and TRBJ2-7, with 11 bases identical to TRBD1. The germline V gene has CDR1 SGHRS and CDR2 YFSETQ. V trimming: 0 bases; J trimming: 7 bases; junction bases outside the gene matches: 6. CDR3 length equals 15 residues. CDR3 sequence (DNA): TGCGCCAGCAGCTTGGATGGGACAGGGGGAAAAGAGCAGTACTTC. It translates to CASSLDGTGGKEQYF.

The J gene is TRBJ1-2, the V gene TRBV7-2; 7 bases fit TRBD1. The V and J ends lost 4 bases and 5 bases, in that order; junction bases with no gene match: 7. This CDR3 spans 14 amino acids. Germline-derived CDR1 and CDR2 are SGHTA and FQGNSA. CDR3 residues: CASSSYRGGYGYTF. CDR3 nucleotide sequence: TGTGCCAGCAGCTCCTACAGGGGAGGGTATGGCTACACCTTC.

V gene TRBV27 combines with J gene TRBJ1-1; no firm D call. Trimming cost V 7 bases and J 5 bases, with 20 bases left between them. CDR1 and CDR2 (germline): MNHEY, SMNVEV (reference sequence). The CDR3 consists of 15 residues. Written as DNA, the CDR3 is TGTGCCAGCAAGGGCGGGGTCCGCCGTACGACTGAAGCTTTCTTT. Amino acid sequence: CASKGGVRRTTEAFF.

This rearrangement joins TRBV19 to TRBJ2-1; 9 bases align to TRBD2. V dropped 0 bases and J dropped 9; count of bases not matched to a gene: 3. The CDR3 consists of 14 residues. The germline gives CDR1 LNHDA, CDR2 SQIVND (reference sequence). The CDR3 region is CASSIDSTSGEQFF. CDR3 sequence (DNA): TGTGCCAGTAGTATAGATTCGACTAGCGGTGAGCAGTTCTTC. Complete variable domain (other parts from reference TRBV19 and TRBJ2-1): DGGITQSPKYLFRKEGQNVTLSCEQNLNHDAMYWYRQDPGQGLRLIYYSQIVNDFQKGDIAEGYSVSREKKESFPLTVTSAQKNPTAFYLCASSIDSTSGEQFFGPGTRLTVL.

The chain couples TRBV20-1 to TRBJ2-1; D ambiguous. This CDR3 has 10 residues. Germline CDR1 is DFQATT and CDR2 is SNEGSKA (reference sequence). V shed 4 bases and J shed 7 bases, with 5 bases lying between them. As DNA, the CDR3 is TGCAGTGCTACCAAGAATGAGCAGTTCTTC. Translation gives CSATKNEQFF.

This sequence joins TRBV3-1 (or the pseudogene TRBV3-2) and TRBJ2-7; 12 nucleotides line up with TRBD2. This CDR3 has 14 amino acids. Per the germline V gene, CDR1 is LGHDT and CDR2 is YNNKEL (reference sequence). Trimming cost V 4 bases and J 2 bases; bases outside gene matches: 0. The CDR3 sequence: CASSRLAGAYEQYF. The CDR3 DNA reads TGTGCCAGCAGCCGACTAGCGGGAGCCTACGAGCAGTACTTC.

The rearrangement uses TRBV28 and TRBJ2-5; D might be TRBD1 or TRBD2, each matching 5 bases. Looked up from germline, CDR1 is MDHEN and CDR2 is SYDVKM. The CDR3 sequence is 14 residues long. V lost 8 bases and J 2 bases, leaving 15 bases between the germline ends. The CDR3, as DNA: TGTGCCAGCCGGCCACCGGGACGGCAAGAGACCCAGTACTTC. Its translation: CASRPPGRQETQYF.

The chain couples TRBV6-1 to TRBJ1-1; perhaps TRBD1 as D (5 bases). The CDR3 runs 18 residues. The V and J ends lost 4 bases and 0 bases respectively, with 21 bases between them. Germline lookup yields CDR1 MNHNS and CDR2 SASEGT. In nucleotides, the CDR3 is TGTGCCAGCAGTGGCCACTTACCGGGACGGATTATGAACACTGAAGCTTTCTTT. It translates to CASSGHLPGRIMNTEAFF.

The rearrangement uses TRBV19 and TRBJ1-2; D possibly corresponds to TRBD1 (6 bases). Germline CDR1 LNHDA, CDR2 SQIVND (reference sequence). This CDR3 has 14 amino acids. The V gene lost 5 bases and the J gene lost 1 base, with 11 bases spanning the gap. The CDR3 DNA sequence: TGTGCCAGTAGTGCGGGACAAATTAACTATGGCTACACCTTC. Protein: CASSAGQINYGYTF.

The J gene is TRBJ1-6, the V gene TRBV2, with TRBD1 matching 7 bases. This CDR3 is 11 amino acids long. Germline loops: CDR1 SNHLY, CDR2 FYNNEI. V was pared by 5 bases and J by 14 bases, with 3 bases of the junction left unmatched. This chain's CDR3 is CASSTGASLHF. Written as DNA, the CDR3 is TGTGCCAGCAGTACAGGGGCGTCCCTCCACTTT.

The count of this clone is one. The genes are TRBV5-1 and TRBJ2-7, with no clear D. CDR3 length equals 13 residues. The V gene's germline CDR1 is SGHRS and CDR2 YFSETQ. Trimming removed 2 bases from V and 2 bases from J, with 8 bases in between. The CDR3 sequence is CASSFGETYEQYF. CDR3 DNA: TGCGCCAGCAGCTTCGGTGAGACCTACGAGCAGTACTTC.

V and J are TRBV10-2 and TRBJ1-3; D possibly corresponds to TRBD1 (6 bases). V lost 3 bases and J lost 2, with 11 bases in between. Per germline, CDR1 WSHSY and CDR2 SAAADI. CDR3 length: 15 residues. The CDR3 here is CASSDGGATGNTIYF. Here the CDR3 DNA reads TGCGCCAGCAGTGACGGGGGGGCGACTGGAAACACCATATATTTT.

The gene calls are TRBV5-8 and TRBJ1-3, with D perhaps TRBD1 (5 bases). The CDR3 sequence is 13 residues long. With 4 bases removed from V and 2 bases from J, the gap between germline ends came to 7 bases. Per the germline V gene, CDR1 is SGHTS and CDR2 is YDEGEE. CDR3 sequence: CASSPGPGNTIYF. The DNA for the CDR3 is TGTGCCAGCAGCCCGGGACCTGGAAACACCATATATTTT.

V is TRBV15 and J is TRBJ1-2; tentative D call: TRBD1 (5 bases). V was cut by 6 bases and J by 4 bases, with 12 bases left in between. This CDR3 region has 13 residues. Germline V gene sequence: CDR1 LNHNV, CDR2 YYDKDF (reference sequence). CDR3 residues: CATRDWDVYGYTF. The CDR3 DNA sequence: TGTGCCACCAGGGACTGGGACGTCTATGGCTACACCTTC.

The chain joins TRBV30 to TRBJ1-1; no clear D gene. V was cut by 4 bases and J by 1 base, with 4 bases left in between. The CDR3 length is 11 residues. CDR1 is GTSNPN, CDR2 SVGIG, per germline (reference sequence). This CDR3 is CAWTRNTEAFF. CDR3 DNA: TGTGCCTGGACCCGGAACACTGAAGCTTTCTTT.

The chain is built from TRBV19 and TRBJ1-2, with a possible D match to TRBD1 (6 bases). Trimming cost V 7 bases and J 8 bases, with 11 bases left between them. The germline CDR1 and CDR2 sequences are LNHDA and SQIVND (reference sequence). The CDR3 is 11 amino acids. The CDR3 here is CASTTGQGYTF. Written as DNA, the CDR3 is TGTGCCAGTACCACAGGGCAAGGCTACACCTTC.

The chain has TRBV7-8 and TRBJ2-1; tentatively, D is TRBD1 or TRBD2 (5 bases each). The CDR3 runs to 16 residues. V dropped 1 base and J dropped 3 bases, with 13 bases sitting between them. CDR1 is SGHVS, CDR2 FQNEAQ, per germline. As DNA, the CDR3 is TGTGCCAGCAGCTTAGAGCCGAGGGGAGACTACAATGAGCAGTTCTTC. Translation gives CASSLEPRGDYNEQFF.

V is TRBV6-1 and J is TRBJ2-5, with D tentatively TRBD1 (7 bases). V shed 3 bases and J shed 5 bases, with 10 bases lying between them. This CDR3 has 13 amino acids. Per germline, CDR1 MNHNS and CDR2 SASEGT. The CDR3 coding sequence is TGTGCCAGCAGTGAGACAGGGAGGGAGACCCAGTACTTC. This gives the protein CASSETGRETQYF.

This chain uses TRBV16 with TRBJ1-1, with D possibly matching TRBD1 (5 bases). Germline V gene lookup returns CDR1 KGHSY and CDR2 FQNENV. V lost 0 bases and J 5 bases, leaving 10 bases between the germline ends. The length of the CDR3 is 14 residues. Here the CDR3 DNA reads TGTGCCAGCAGCCAATCTGGGGGAAGGACTGAAGCTTTCTTT. Encoded protein: CASSQSGGRTEAFF.